The T cell receptor (beta chain) described here comes from a study of blood T cell repertoires in COVID-19 (dated by TCRdb to the early 2020s). In terms of the full investigation: Samples covering the acute and convalescent phases of COVID-19 were provided by collaborators in the United States, Italy and Spain. The prospective study material was composed of cDNA or gDNA derived from T cells, B-cell-depleted T cells, or PBMCs. The dataset comprised deeply sampled blood TCRbeta repertoires from subjects exposed to, actively infected with, or recovered from COVID-19. The repertoires were made available in a free public database intended to serve as a resource for research on the immune response to SARS-CoV-2. Samples came from the ongoing ImmuneRACE study (first 160 participants) plus 1,254 subjects from 6 global collaborators. Nearly every sample came with metadata listing a de-identified subject ID, COVID-19 status, age in years and sex. Where available, HLA class I and class II types were taken from metadata supplied by the sample provider and were not determined by assay-based typing.

Per the germline V gene, ENHRY is the CDR1 and SYGVKD is the CDR2. V lost 0 bases and J lost 8 bases, and the count of bases not matched to a germline gene is 3. Including cysteine and phenylalanine, the CDR3 has 14 amino acids. Kept here is only the CDR3 DNA, which spans 42 bases and is read in frame from base 1. TCRbeta CDR3 regions were amplified from genomic DNA using the immunoSEQ Assay, a bias-controlled multiplex PCR. The source study handled its data this way. Within the assay, amplification of reference gene primers was used to estimate how many nucleated cells each sample contained. Sequence reads were collapsed and filtered to measure the absolute abundance of every unique TCRbeta CDR3 rearrangement. For each sample, productive Simpson clonality was calculated as the square root of Simpson's diversity index over productive rearrangements. The immuneACCESS repertoire file appears here via TCRdb, limited to in-frame rearrangements. These files lack a portion of the clones; in checked studies, under half of the deficit traces to unresolved V genes, and the cause of the others is not known. That table furnishes V, J and clone size, whereas the DNA furnished D and trimming. In this sample the table shows around 200,000 clones, more than 70% of which occur a single time. The leading ten clones occupy less than 8% of the sample.

Points on this clone: Its antigen has not been determined. No per-base quality is available; no much larger clone lies one base away.

The study at large found these results: Clinical and demographic metadata were provided uncurated, with the amount varying by source and participant.

Enrolling through a virtual design, the prospective study's participants ranged in age from roughly 18 to 89 years and lived across some 23 United States geographic areas. In the prospective study, cohorts were assigned on the basis of participant-reported clinical history obtained from a screening survey and a study questionnaire. In the prospective study, mobile phlebotomists collected whole blood, serum and a nasopharyngeal or oropharyngeal swab from each participant. Additional blood draws and questionnaires over a 2-month period could optionally be provided by prospective study participants. Before DNA extraction, blood samples from the prospective study were shipped at room temperature or frozen.

The receptor was derived from a woman in her 40s with acute COVID-19. The V and J genes are TRBV10-3 and TRBJ1-4, with 7 bases aligning to TRBD1. The sequenced material came from PBMCs or T cells enriched from blood (not recorded which). The CDR3 loop reads CAISESMDREKLFF. Here is the DNA: TGTGCCATCAGTGAGTCGATGGACAGGGAAAAACTGTTTTTT.